A single sample is the source of the 4 T cell receptor beta chains below, sequenced in a study of human T cells and chemical hapten exposure (dated by TCRdb to the early 2020s). The intended sense of this specimen's time point label: pre-sensitization, week 0. This specimen's treatment or condition label, interpreted: therapeutic diphenylcyclopropenone sensitization with weekly scalp DPC. The library was prepared using RACE. Reads for this sample came from a NextSeq 500. The public sequencing data were trimmed at Q25 with fastp and processed into clonotypes with MiXCR by TCRdb, which kept only in-frame beta chains. Every distinct CDR3 protein forms one entry, paired with its most common genes and DNA. This sample gives roughly 380,000 distinct CDR3 sequences in total; more than 4.5% of them show up just once. The ten largest clones capture around 2.6% of the sample. The sample in question was whole blood, obtained in connection with sensitization to the hapten diphenylcyclopropenone (DPC). The receptors here all came from a woman in her 50s with alopecia areata. Some clones in this sample may be carry-over from other donors' samples.

This clonotype was counted only a few times. The chain recombines TRBV7-9 with TRBJ2-7; either TRBD1 or TRBD2 may fit D (6 bases each). CDR1 and CDR2 from the germline V gene are SEHNR and FQNEAQ (reference sequence). V was cut by 5 bases and J by 1 base, with 24 bases left in between. The CDR3 has 18 residues. Here the CDR3 reads CASSPRGPGAGRSYEQYF. CDR3 coding DNA: TGTGCCAGCAGCCCCAGGGGCCCAGGGGCGGGACGATCCTACGAGCAGTACTTC.

This clonotype was observed a handful of times. V and J are TRBV5-1 and TRBJ2-1; 7 bases align to TRBD2. The germline CDR1 and CDR2 sequences are SGHRS and YFSETQ. J was trimmed by 8 bases and V by 4 bases; bases with no gene match: 12. The CDR3 is 15 residues long. In nucleotides, the CDR3 is TGCGCCAGCAGCCATCTGGGGCGGGAGATCGATGAGCAGTTCTTC. Translating gives CASSHLGREIDEQFF.

This clonotype was found a few times. This rearrangement joins TRBV10-3 to TRBJ2-3; unclear D gene. The V and J ends lost 0 bases and 7 bases respectively, with 5 bases between them. Germline values: CDR1 ENHRY, CDR2 SYGVKD. The CDR3 runs 12 residues. CDR3 sequence: CAISESRNTQYF. The CDR3 DNA reads TGTGCCATCAGTGAGTCGCGGAATACGCAGTATTTT.

This clonotype has only a few counts. The V and J genes are TRBV6-5 and TRBJ1-3; no definite D call. The ends were cut back, 0 bases at V and 0 bases at J, with 12 bases in the middle. This CDR3 is 17 amino acids long. Germline V gene data show CDR1 as MNHEY and CDR2 as SVGAGI. Here the CDR3 DNA reads TGTGCCAGCAGTTACTCGATACCGGGGAGCTCTGGAAACACCATATATTTT. Translating gives CASSYSIPGSSGNTIYF.